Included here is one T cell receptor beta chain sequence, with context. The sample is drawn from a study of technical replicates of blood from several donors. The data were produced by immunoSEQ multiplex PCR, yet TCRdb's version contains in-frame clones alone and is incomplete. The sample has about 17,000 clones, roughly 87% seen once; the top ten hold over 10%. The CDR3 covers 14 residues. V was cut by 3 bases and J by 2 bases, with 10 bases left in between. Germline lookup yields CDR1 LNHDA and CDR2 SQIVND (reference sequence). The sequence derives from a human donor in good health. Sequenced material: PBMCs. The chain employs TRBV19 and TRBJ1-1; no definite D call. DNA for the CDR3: TGTGCCAGTAGTATTGGGAGGGATAACACTGAAGCTTTCTTT. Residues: CASSIGRDNTEAFF.